One T cell receptor beta chain is described in this entry. Generated by immunoSEQ multiplex PCR, the TCRdb table keeps only in-frame clones and is missing some. Its listing shows approximately 190,000 clones. Germline CDR1 and CDR2: LGHNA and YNFKEQ. The CDR3 is 15 amino acids. V lost 0 bases, J lost 6 bases, and 14 bases lay in between. This specimen comes from a study of control samples from healthy donors and cancer patients. Sequenced: blood. The J gene is TRBJ1-1, the V gene TRBV4-2; perhaps TRBD1 as D (6 bases). This clonotype originated in a woman in her thirties in good health. CDR3 sequence (DNA): TGTGCCAGCAGCCAAGATCGAGGGAGGACAGCTGAAGCTTTCTTT. Translation gives CASSQDRGRTAEAFF.